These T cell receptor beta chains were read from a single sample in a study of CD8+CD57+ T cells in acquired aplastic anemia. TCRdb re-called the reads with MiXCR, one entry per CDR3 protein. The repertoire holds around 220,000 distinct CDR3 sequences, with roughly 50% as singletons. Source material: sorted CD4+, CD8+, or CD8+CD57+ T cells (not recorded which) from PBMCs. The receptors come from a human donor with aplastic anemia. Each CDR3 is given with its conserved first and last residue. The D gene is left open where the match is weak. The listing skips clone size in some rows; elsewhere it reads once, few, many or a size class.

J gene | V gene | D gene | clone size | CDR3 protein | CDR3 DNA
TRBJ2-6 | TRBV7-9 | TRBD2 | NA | CASSLGIAGGTPGANVLTF | TGTGCCAGCAGCTTAGGTATAGCGGGGGGCACCCCTGGGGCCAACGTCCTGACTTTC
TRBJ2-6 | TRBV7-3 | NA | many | CASGRNSGANVLTF | TGTGCCAGCGGGCGTAACTCTGGGGCCAACGTCCTGACTTTC
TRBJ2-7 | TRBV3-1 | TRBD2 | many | CASSPGGNHEQYF | TGTGCCAGCAGCCCGGGGGGGAACCACGAGCAGTACTTC
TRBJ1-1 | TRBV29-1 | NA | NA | CSGERGPGVEAFF | TGCAGCGGTGAAAGGGGACCTGGTGTTGAAGCTTTCTTT
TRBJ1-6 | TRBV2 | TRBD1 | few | CASSSQQGSISSPLHF | TGTGCCAGCAGCTCTCAACAGGGGTCGATCAGTTCACCCCTCCACTTT
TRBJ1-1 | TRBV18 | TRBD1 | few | CASSPPDRGRDTEAFF | TGTGCCAGCTCACCACCGGACAGGGGGCGAGACACTGAAGCTTTCTTT
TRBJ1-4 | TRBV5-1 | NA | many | CASSLGEDRLTTNEKLFF | TGCGCCAGCAGCTTGGGCGAAGATCGGCTGACAACTAATGAAAAACTGTTTTTT
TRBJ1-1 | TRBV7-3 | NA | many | CASSPTSGTEAFF | TGTGCCAGCAGCCCAACCTCTGGGACTGAAGCTTTCTTT
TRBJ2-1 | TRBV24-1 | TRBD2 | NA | CATSDTTSGIYEQFF | TGTGCCACCAGTGATACGACTAGCGGGATCTATGAGCAGTTCTTC
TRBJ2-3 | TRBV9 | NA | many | CASSARLESTDTQYF | TGTGCCAGCAGCGCCCGACTAGAAAGCACAGATACGCAGTATTTT
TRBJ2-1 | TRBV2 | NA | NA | CASSLYQGNNEQFF | TGTGCCAGCAGTTTGTATCAGGGAAACAATGAGCAGTTCTTC
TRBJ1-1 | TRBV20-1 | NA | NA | CSAIGTGEAFF | TGCAGTGCTATCGGGACGGGTGAAGCTTTCTTT
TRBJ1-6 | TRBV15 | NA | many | CATSLDGRSFSPLHF | TGTGCCACCAGCCTGGACGGCAGGTCGTTTTCACCCCTCCACTTT
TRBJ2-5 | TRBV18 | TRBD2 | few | CASSPPTSGRGKTQYF | TGTGCCAGCTCACCTCCGACTAGCGGTCGGGGAAAGACCCAGTACTTC
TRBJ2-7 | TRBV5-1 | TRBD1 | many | CASSGRDRGYEQYF | TGCGCCAGCAGCGGCCGGGACAGGGGCTACGAGCAGTACTTC
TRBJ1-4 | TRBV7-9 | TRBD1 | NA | CATNRGNEKLFF | TGTGCGACCAACAGGGGGAATGAGAAACTGTTTTTT
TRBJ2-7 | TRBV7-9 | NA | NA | CTSSPPGTSTYEQYF | TGTACCAGCAGCCCTCCCGGGACATCGACCTACGAGCAGTACTTC
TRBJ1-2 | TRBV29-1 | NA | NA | CSVDRQGYGYTF | TGCAGCGTTGACCGGCAGGGATATGGCTACACCTTC
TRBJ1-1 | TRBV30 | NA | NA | CAGGRNTEAFF | TGTGCTGGTGGGAGAAACACTGAAGCTTTCTTT
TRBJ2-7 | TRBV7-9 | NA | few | CASSLAGRAEQYF | TGTGCCAGCAGCTTAGCGGGCAGGGCCGAGCAGTACTTC
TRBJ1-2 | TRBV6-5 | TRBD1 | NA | CASNTGDRWGYTF | TGTGCCAGCAATACAGGGGACAGGTGGGGCTACACCTTC
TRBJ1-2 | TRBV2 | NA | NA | CASSELSGGRRLYGYTF | TGTGCCAGCAGTGAACTGTCTGGGGGGCGAAGGCTATATGGCTACACCTTC
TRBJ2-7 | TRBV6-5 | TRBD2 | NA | CASSYDTAGVLYEQYF | TGTGCCAGCAGTTACGATACAGCGGGGGTACTCTACGAGCAGTACTTC
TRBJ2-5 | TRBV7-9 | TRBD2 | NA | CASSFSTSGGETQYF | TGTGCCAGCAGCTTCTCGACTAGCGGGGGGGAGACCCAGTACTTC
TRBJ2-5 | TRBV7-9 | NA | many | CASSMQETQYF | TGTGCCAGCAGCATGCAAGAGACCCAGTACTTC
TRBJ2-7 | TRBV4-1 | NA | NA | CASSPGAQQYEQYF | TGCGCCAGCAGCCCAGGGGCACAGCAATACGAGCAGTACTTC
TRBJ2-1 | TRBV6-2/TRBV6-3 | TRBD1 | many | CASSPDRGLDYNEQFF | TGTGCCAGCAGTCCGGACAGGGGGCTTGACTACAATGAGCAGTTCTTC
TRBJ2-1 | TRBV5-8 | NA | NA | CASPFRGVGLYNEQFF | TGTGCCAGCCCCTTCCGCGGGGTGGGGCTCTACAATGAGCAGTTCTTC
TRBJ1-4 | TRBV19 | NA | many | CASSTPGGEKLFF | TGTGCCAGTAGTACCCCGGGGGGCGAAAAACTGTTTTTT
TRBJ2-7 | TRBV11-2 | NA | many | CASSSTSYEQYF | TGTGCCAGCAGCTCCACTTCCTACGAGCAGTACTTC
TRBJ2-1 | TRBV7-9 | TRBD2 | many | CASSLGGTSGTLSYNEQFF | TGTGCCAGCAGCTTAGGAGGGACTAGCGGAACTCTCTCCTACAATGAGCAGTTCTTC